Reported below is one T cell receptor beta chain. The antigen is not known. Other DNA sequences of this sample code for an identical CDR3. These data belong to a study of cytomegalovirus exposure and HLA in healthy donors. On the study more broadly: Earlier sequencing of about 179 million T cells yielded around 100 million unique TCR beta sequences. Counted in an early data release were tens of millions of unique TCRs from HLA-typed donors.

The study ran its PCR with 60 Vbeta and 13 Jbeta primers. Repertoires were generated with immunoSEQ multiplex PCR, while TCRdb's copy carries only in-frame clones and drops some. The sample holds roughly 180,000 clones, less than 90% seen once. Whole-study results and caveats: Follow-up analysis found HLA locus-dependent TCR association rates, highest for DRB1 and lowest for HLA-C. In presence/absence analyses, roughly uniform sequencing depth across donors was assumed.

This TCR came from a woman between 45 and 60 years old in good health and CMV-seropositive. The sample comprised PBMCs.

The CDR3 loop is CASSLVRYEQYF. CDR3 bases: TGTGCCAGCAGCTTAGTCCGGTACGAGCAGTACTTC. This rearrangement joins TRBV7-2 to TRBJ2-7; D gene unclear. This CDR3 is built from 12 residues. Germline V gene sequence: CDR1 SGHTA, CDR2 FQGNSA. V lost 1 base and J lost 4, with 5 bases in between.